A single T cell receptor beta chain is shown here with its context. The antigen is not known. The sample originates from a study of T-cell memory formation after mild COVID-19. V gave up 6 bases and J gave up 6 bases; unmatched junction bases: 17. CDR1 and CDR2 from the germline V gene are SQVTM and ANQGSEA. The CDR3 sequence is 16 residues long. Notes on the study in general: Mostly located in CM and EM were contracting CD4+ clones, with contracting CD8+ clones located in EMRA. Contracting clones from day 15 to 85 showed balanced CD4/CD8; later expanders favored CD4+. Memory from before infection featured some responding clones, which suggests cross-reactive memory joined.

The authors produced TCR alpha and TCR beta cDNA libraries with sample barcodes and UMIs by 5'RACE using constant-segment primers. One entry per CDR3 protein, called by TCRdb with MiXCR from the 5' RACE reads. The sample records a few hundred thousand distinct CDR3 sequences, roughly 15% being singletons. The chain is built from TRBV29-1 and TRBJ2-1, with 7 positions matching TRBD2. The sequence was obtained from a man aged 18 to 35 who had mild COVID-19 (a few samples of this study predate the infection). Cell type and time point are not known. What was sequenced was PBMCs or a T cell subset sorted from them (not recorded which). The CDR3 spells CSVAFYPERGLNEQFF. The CDR3 nucleotides are TGCAGCGTAGCTTTTTACCCGGAGCGGGGCCTCAATGAGCAGTTCTTC.